Shown below are 8 T cell receptor beta chains from a single sample sequenced in a study of blood T cell repertoires in COVID-19. Assay: immunoSEQ multiplex PCR; the TCRdb copy retains only in-frame clones and omits some. The repertoire consists of roughly 6,600 clones, with 89% occurring once and the leading ten covering 7% to 9.5%. The sample consisted of peripheral blood. The receptors here all came from a human donor in a cohort sampled during active COVID-19. The donor label of this sample is uncertain.

The V gene is TRBV21-1, the J gene TRBJ1-3; the DNA was not used to check the table's D call, TRBD1. TRBV21-1 is a pseudogene. CDR3 length equals 18 residues. CDR3 in amino acids: CASSKGQGPGYSGNTIYF. The CDR3 DNA follows: TGTGCCAGCAGCAAAGGGCAGGGGCCTGGATACTCTGGAAACACCATATATTTT.

V and J are TRBV7-6 and TRBJ2-1; a possible D gene is TRBD2 (7 bases). V was shortened by 3 bases and J by 8 bases, with 23 bases between the two germline ends. The CDR3 covers 17 residues. The germline V gene encodes CDR1 SGHVS and CDR2 FNYEAQ. The CDR3, as DNA: TGTGCCAGCAGCTTGGGCCCAGGGGCGGGGGCAGGCGATGAGCAGTTCTTC. Its translation: CASSLGPGAGAGDEQFF.

The chain carries TRBV27 and TRBJ1-5; 9 bases agree with TRBD1. V lost 5 bases to trimming and J lost 7 bases; unmatched junction nucleotides: 9. Germline CDR1 MNHEY, CDR2 SMNVEV (reference sequence). The CDR3 is 15 amino acids. DNA of the CDR3: TGTGCCAGCAGTGGGAAACAGGGGGCAGGACAGCCCCAGCATTTT. It specifies CASSGKQGAGQPQHF.

In DNA form, the CDR3 reads TGTGCCAGCAGCGGTCCGGGACTAAGCTCTGGAAACACCATATATTTT. Translation: CASSGPGLSSGNTIYF. The J gene is TRBJ1-3, the V gene TRBV9; perhaps TRBD1 as D (5 bases). CDR1 and CDR2 from the germline V gene are SGDLS and YYNGEE. Trimming removed 3 bases at V and 0 bases at J, with 13 bases between. The CDR3 consists of 16 residues.

The chain couples TRBV9 to TRBJ1-4; tentatively, D is TRBD1 (6 bases). The germline V gene has CDR1 SGDLS and CDR2 YYNGEE. The CDR3 is 16 amino acids. V was trimmed by 4 bases and J by 5 bases, leaving 18 bases between them. The CDR3 DNA follows: TGTGCCAGCAGCAAACTCGGACAGAGTAAGAATGAAAAACTGTTTTTT. Translating it yields CASSKLGQSKNEKLFF.

This sequence joins TRBV2 and TRBJ2-6; 9 positions match TRBD1. The CDR3 loop spans 17 amino acids. J lost 2 bases, V lost 5 bases, and 7 bases had no gene match. The germline CDR1 and CDR2 sequences are SNHLY and FYNNEI. The CDR3 nucleotides read TGTGCCAGCAGTCCCGGGACAGGGAGCCCTGGGGCCAACGTCCTGACTTTC. Protein: CASSPGTGSPGANVLTF. The whole variable domain, filled in from reference TRBV2 and TRBJ2-6, reads EPEVTQTPSHQVTQMGQEVILRCVPISNHLYFYWYRQILGQKVEFLVSFYNNEISEKSEIFDDQFSVERPDGSNFTLKIRSTKLEDSAMYFCASSPGTGSPGANVLTFGAGSRLTVL.

This clone is a singleton in its sample. V usage is TRBV7-9 and J usage is TRBJ2-2, with D uncertain. V was clipped by 3 bases and J by 6 bases, with 11 bases between them. The CDR3 has 14 amino acids. CDR1 SEHNR and CDR2 FQNEAQ come from the germline V gene (reference sequence). CDR3 protein: CASSLASDAGELFF. The CDR3 nucleotides are TGTGCCAGCAGCTTGGCTAGTGATGCCGGGGAGCTGTTTTTT.

This chain joins TRBV11-2 and TRBJ2-5; D is unclear. V was shortened by 1 base and J by 5 bases, with 8 bases between the two germline ends. Germline CDR1 and CDR2: SGHAT and FQNNGV. The length of the CDR3 is 13 residues. The CDR3 DNA follows: TGTGCCAGCAGCTTAGCACTGCCGGAGACCCAGTACTTC. Its protein product is CASSLALPETQYF.